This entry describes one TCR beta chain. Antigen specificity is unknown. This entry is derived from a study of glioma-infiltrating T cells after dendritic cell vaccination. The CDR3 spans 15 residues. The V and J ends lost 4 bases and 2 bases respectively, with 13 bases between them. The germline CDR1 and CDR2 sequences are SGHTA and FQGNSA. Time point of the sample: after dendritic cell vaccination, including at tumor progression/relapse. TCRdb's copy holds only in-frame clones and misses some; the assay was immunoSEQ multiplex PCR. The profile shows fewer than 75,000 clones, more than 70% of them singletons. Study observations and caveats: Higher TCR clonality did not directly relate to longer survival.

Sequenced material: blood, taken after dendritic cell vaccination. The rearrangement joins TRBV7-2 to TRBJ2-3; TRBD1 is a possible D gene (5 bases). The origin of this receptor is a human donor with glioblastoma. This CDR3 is CASSWTRQSTDTQYF. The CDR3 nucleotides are TGTGCCAGCAGCTGGACAAGGCAGTCCACAGATACGCAGTATTTT.